This T cell receptor beta chain is from a study of human T cells and chemical hapten exposure. CDR1 SGHRS and CDR2 YFSETQ come from the germline V gene. V was cut by 2 bases and J by 1 base, with 9 bases left in between. CDR3 length equals 14 residues. This clonotype was detected many times. TCRdb analysed the RACE reads with MiXCR anew, one entry per CDR3 protein. The table has tens of thousands of distinct CDR3 sequences, 6.5% to 8.5% seen once. Time point in this sample: pre-sensitization, week 0. Treatment described: therapeutic diphenylcyclopropenone sensitization with weekly scalp DPC. The V call is TRBV5-1, the J call TRBJ1-1, with no clear D. The material sequenced was whole blood, taken in connection with sensitization to the hapten diphenylcyclopropenone (DPC). This clonotype was obtained from a young woman with alopecia areata. Some clones in this sample may be carry-over from other donors' samples. CDR3 DNA: TGCGCCAGCAGCTTTCTGAGGAAGAACACTGAAGCTTTCTTT. This translates into CASSFLRKNTEAFF.